Detailed here is one T cell receptor (beta chain). Antigen: not known. The method was immunoSEQ multiplex PCR; TCRdb's version includes in-frame clones alone and lacks a portion of them. The table shows nearly 25,000 clones, with about 94% occurring only once. The data stem from a study of STAT3 mutations in large granular lymphocyte leukemia. Overall study context: Canonical activating STAT3 mutations were detected in roughly half of the longitudinally sequenced T-LGLL patients. Study outcomes and limitations: A small but highly pathogenic clone may have been missed. In T-cell large granular lymphocyte leukemia, about half of patients showed multiple immunodominant subclonotypes. TCR clonotype switching after therapy occurred in about 35% of the 18 patients.

The CDR3 sequence is 14 residues long. CDR1 and CDR2 (germline): ENHRY, SYGVKD. V was pared by 4 bases and J by 5 bases, with 5 bases of the junction left unmatched. The gene calls are TRBV10-3 and TRBJ2-5, with 9 positions matching TRBD2. This sequence originates from a man in his forties with T-cell large granular lymphocyte leukemia. Some clones in this sample may be carry-over from other donors' samples. Sequenced sample: peripheral blood mononuclear cells. CDR3 in amino acids: CAISGGGARETQYF. DNA of the CDR3: TGTGCCATCAGTGGCGGGGGGGCCCGGGAGACCCAGTACTTC.